This T cell receptor (beta chain) was recorded in a study of early T cells in non-severe SARS-CoV-2 infection. Turning to the study itself: Sequencing input comprised bulk RNA from unsorted whole blood; chain pairing was not available.

Trimming cost V 1 base and J 3 bases, with 12 bases left between them. This CDR3 region has 15 residues. Germline CDR1 SGHDN, CDR2 FVKESK. This clonotype appeared many times. Each CDR3 protein is one row after TCRdb ran MiXCR on the 5' RACE reads. Here the sample spans 35,000 to 45,000 distinct CDR3 sequences, roughly 5.7% being singletons. This clonotype originated in an adult who was a healthcare worker with PCR-confirmed SARS-CoV-2 infection or an uninfected control (not recorded which). Sequences were derived from whole blood, sampled at baseline. The chain carries TRBV14 and TRBJ2-5, with D unresolved. The CDR3 nucleotides are TGTGCCAGCAGCCAAGTATGGGCGTCCAAAGAGACCCAGTACTTC. It specifies CASSQVWASKETQYF.